This is a list of T cell receptor beta chains from one sample in a study of breast tumors, draining lymph nodes, adjacent tissues. From the multiplex PCR reads, TCRdb called clonotypes with MiXCR, one entry per CDR3 protein. The data hold about 130,000 distinct CDR3 sequences, with about 20% observed a single time. Sequencing was done on a sample of axillary lymph node tissue. All receptors come from a female donor with breast cancer. Some clones in this sample may be carry-over from other donors' samples. CDR3s include the opening cysteine and the closing phenylalanine or tryptophan. The D gene is left open where the match is weak. Clone size is given for some rows only: seen once, a few or many times, or a class if the clone is expanded.

CASSPWTFSSEQFF TGTGCCAGCTCACCATGGACGTTCTCCAGTGAGCAGTTCTTC . TRBJ2-1 TRBV18 few
CASSIGSQGYEQYF TGTGCCAGTAGTATTGGATCTCAGGGCTACGAGCAGTACTTC . TRBJ2-7 TRBV19 many
CASSPPSMGETQYF TGTGCCAGCTCACCACCCAGTATGGGGGAGACCCAGTACTTC . TRBJ2-5 TRBV18 many
CSARMDTLAGDWQETQYF TGCAGTGCTAGGATGGATACATTAGCGGGAGATTGGCAAGAGACCCAGTACTTC TRBD2 TRBJ2-5 TRBV20-1 many
CASSPPGTRSTDTQYF TGTGCCAGCAGCCCTCCCGGGACTAGGAGCACAGATACGCAGTATTTT TRBD2 TRBJ2-3 TRBV5-8 many
CASRIQGDTEAFF TGTGCCAGCAGGATCCAGGGCGATACTGAAGCTTTCTTT . TRBJ1-1 TRBV2 .
CASFPGGASLETQYF TGTGCCAGCTTCCCGGGGGGAGCCTCGTTGGAGACCCAGTACTTC TRBD2 TRBJ2-5 TRBV6-6 many
CASSLWSNRRYEQYF TGTGCCAGCAGCTTGTGGAGTAACAGGAGGTACGAGCAGTACTTC . TRBJ2-7 TRBV5-6 many
CASRAGSSYNEQFF TGTGCCAGTAGGGCGGGGAGCTCCTACAATGAGCAGTTCTTC . TRBJ2-1 TRBV19 many
CASSPNIDQPQHF TGTGCCAGCAGCCCGAACATTGATCAGCCCCAGCATTTT . TRBJ1-5 TRBV7-6 many
CSASGRQDGGTDTQYF TGCAGTGCTAGCGGACGTCAGGACGGAGGCACAGATACGCAGTATTTT . TRBJ2-3 TRBV20-1 many
CASSSEDTRVSEQYF TGTGCCAGCAGTTCCGAGGACACCAGGGTTTCCGAGCAGTACTTC . TRBJ2-7 TRBV27 many
CASSPTSGGYTGELFF TGTGCCAGCAGCCCGACTAGCGGGGGGTACACCGGGGAGCTGTTTTTT TRBD2 TRBJ2-2 TRBV2 many
CASSQAPGPGYNSPLHF TGTGCCAGCAGCCAAGCACCGGGACCCGGCTATAATTCACCCCTCCACTTT . TRBJ1-6 TRBV14 many
CATSDRLAGGPTDTQYF TGTGCCACCAGTGATAGATTAGCGGGAGGGCCAACAGATACGCAGTATTTT TRBD2 TRBJ2-3 TRBV24-1 many
CASRKSTGQETQYF TGTGCCAGTAGAAAATCGACAGGACAAGAGACCCAGTACTTC . TRBJ2-5 TRBV19 .
CAWSHPGGTDTQYF TGTGCCTGGAGTCATCCTGGAGGCACAGATACGCAGTATTTT . TRBJ2-3 TRBV30 .
CASSLGLAGSGDTQYF TGTGCCAGCAGTTTGGGACTAGCGGGGTCTGGGGATACGCAGTATTTT TRBD2 TRBJ2-3 TRBV6-6 few
CASRNRGGDRQFF TGTGCCAGCAGAAATCGGGGCGGGGACAGGCAGTTCTTC . TRBJ2-1 TRBV11-2 many
CASSSITGGLVDTQYF TGTGCCAGCAGCTCGATCACAGGGGGCTTAGTCGATACGCAGTATTTT TRBD1 TRBJ2-3 TRBV7-6 many
CSATPDRHEQYF TGCAGTGCTACCCCGGACCGCCACGAGCAGTACTTC . TRBJ2-7 TRBV20-1 many
CASSGIGANEKLFF TGTGCCAGCAGTGGAATAGGGGCTAATGAAAAACTGTTTTTT . TRBJ1-4 TRBV25-1 many
CASSEDRGNTGELFF TGCGCCAGCAGCGAGGACAGGGGTAACACCGGGGAGCTGTTTTTT TRBD1 TRBJ2-2 TRBV5-1 many
CASTDRAEAFF TGTGCCAGCACCGACAGGGCGGAAGCTTTCTTT TRBD1 TRBJ1-1 TRBV12-3/TRBV12-4 .
CASSSRTGAYEQYF TGTGCCAGCAGCTCGAGGACCGGAGCCTACGAGCAGTACTTC . TRBJ2-7 TRBV11-2 many
CSARPGTLSRRGYTF TGCAGTGCTAGACCCGGGACCCTATCCAGGAGGGGCTACACCTTC . TRBJ1-2 TRBV20-1 many
CASSPRTVTVYGYTF TGTGCCAGCAGCCCAAGGACAGTTACAGTCTATGGCTACACCTTC . TRBJ1-2 TRBV9 many
CASSLGAAGGPETQYF TGTGCCAGCAGCTTAGGAGCAGCGGGAGGGCCGGAGACCCAGTACTTC TRBD2 TRBJ2-5 TRBV7-2 many
CAYRGRAYNEQFF TGTGCCTACAGGGGGAGGGCCTACAATGAGCAGTTCTTC . TRBJ2-1 TRBV30 .
CASSDFQTPNSPLHF TGTGCCAGCAGTGATTTTCAGACACCTAATTCACCCCTCCACTTT . TRBJ1-6 TRBV6-1 many
CASSHPLQGNYGYTF TGTGCCAGCAGCCACCCTCTACAGGGGAACTATGGCTACACCTTC TRBD1 TRBJ1-2 TRBV3-1 many